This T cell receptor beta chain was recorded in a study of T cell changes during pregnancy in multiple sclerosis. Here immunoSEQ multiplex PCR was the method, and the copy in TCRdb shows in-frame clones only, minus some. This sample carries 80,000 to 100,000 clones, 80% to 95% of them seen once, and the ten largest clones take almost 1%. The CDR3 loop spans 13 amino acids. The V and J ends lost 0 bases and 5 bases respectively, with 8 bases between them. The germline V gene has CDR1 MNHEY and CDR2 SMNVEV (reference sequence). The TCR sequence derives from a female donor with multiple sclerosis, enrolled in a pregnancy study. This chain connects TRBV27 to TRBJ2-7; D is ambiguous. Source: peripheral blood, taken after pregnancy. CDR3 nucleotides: TGTGCCAGCAGTTTATCGGGCTCTGACGAGCAGTACTTC. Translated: CASSLSGSDEQYF.